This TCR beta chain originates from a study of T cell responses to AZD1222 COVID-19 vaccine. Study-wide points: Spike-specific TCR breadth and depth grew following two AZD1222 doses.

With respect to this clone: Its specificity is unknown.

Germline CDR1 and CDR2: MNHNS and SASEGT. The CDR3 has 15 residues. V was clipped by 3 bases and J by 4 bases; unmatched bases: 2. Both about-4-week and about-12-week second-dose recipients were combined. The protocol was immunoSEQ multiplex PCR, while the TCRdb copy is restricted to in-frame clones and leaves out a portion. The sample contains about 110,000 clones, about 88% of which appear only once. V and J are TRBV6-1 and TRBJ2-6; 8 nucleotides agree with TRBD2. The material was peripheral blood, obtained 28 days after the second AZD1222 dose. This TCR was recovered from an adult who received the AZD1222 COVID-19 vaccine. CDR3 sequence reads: CASSDAGGGANVLTF. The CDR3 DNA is TGTGCCAGCAGTGACGCGGGGGGAGGGGCCAACGTCCTGACTTTC.